This TCR beta chain was observed in a study of control samples from healthy donors and cancer patients. Data came from immunoSEQ multiplex PCR; TCRdb stores just in-frame clones and leaves some out. The sample consists of 150,000 to 200,000 clones, approximately 86% of them appearing once. The V gene end was trimmed by 6 bases and the J gene end by 3 bases; junction bases not matched to a gene: 6. Germline CDR1 reads MNHEY; CDR2 reads SVGAGI. The CDR3 contains 14 residues. The V and J genes are TRBV6-5 and TRBJ2-7; TRBD1 agrees at 9 bases. The sequence derives from a young woman in good health. The sequenced sample consisted of blood. CDR3 bases: TGTGCCAGCAGGGACAGGGGTATTGGCTACGAGCAGTACTTC. It specifies CASRDRGIGYEQYF.